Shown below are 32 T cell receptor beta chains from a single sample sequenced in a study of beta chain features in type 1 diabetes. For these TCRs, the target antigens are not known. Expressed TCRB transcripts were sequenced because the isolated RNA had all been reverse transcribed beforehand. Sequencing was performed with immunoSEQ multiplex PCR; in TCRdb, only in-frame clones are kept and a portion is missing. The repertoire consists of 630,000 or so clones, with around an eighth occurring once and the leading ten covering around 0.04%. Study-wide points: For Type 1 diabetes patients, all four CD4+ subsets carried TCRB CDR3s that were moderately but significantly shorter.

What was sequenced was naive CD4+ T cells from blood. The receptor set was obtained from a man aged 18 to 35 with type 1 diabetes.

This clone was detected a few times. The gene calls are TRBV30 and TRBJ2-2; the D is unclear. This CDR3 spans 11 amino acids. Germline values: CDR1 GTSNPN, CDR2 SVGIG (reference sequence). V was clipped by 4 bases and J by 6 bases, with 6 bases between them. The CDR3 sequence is CAWILSGELFF. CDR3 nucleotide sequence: TGTGCCTGGATTTTATCCGGGGAGCTGTTTTTT.

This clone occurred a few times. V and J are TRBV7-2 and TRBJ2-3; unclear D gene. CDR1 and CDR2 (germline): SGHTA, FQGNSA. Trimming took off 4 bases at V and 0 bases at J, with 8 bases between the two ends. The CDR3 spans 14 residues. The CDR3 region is CASSSGPSTDTQYF. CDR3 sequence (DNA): TGTGCCAGCAGCTCCGGTCCGAGCACAGATACGCAGTATTTT.

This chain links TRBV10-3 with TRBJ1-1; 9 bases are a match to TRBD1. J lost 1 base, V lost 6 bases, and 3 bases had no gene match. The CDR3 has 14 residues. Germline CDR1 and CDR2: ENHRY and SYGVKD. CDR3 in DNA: TGTGCCATCAGGGGACAGGGAAGGAACACTGAAGCTTTCTTT. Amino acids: CAIRGQGRNTEAFF.

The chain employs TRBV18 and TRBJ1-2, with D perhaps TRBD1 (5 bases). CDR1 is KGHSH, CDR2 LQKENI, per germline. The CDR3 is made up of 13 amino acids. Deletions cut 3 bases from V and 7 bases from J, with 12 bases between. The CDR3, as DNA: TGTGCCAGCTCACCCACGGGGCCTAGTGGCTACACCTTC. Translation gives CASSPTGPSGYTF.

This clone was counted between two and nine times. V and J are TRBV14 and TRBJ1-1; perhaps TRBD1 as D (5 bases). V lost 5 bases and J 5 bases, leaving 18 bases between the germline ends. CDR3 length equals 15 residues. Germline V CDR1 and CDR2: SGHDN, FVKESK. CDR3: CASSYSWGRETEAFF. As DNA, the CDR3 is TGTGCCAGCAGCTACTCATGGGGACGAGAGACTGAAGCTTTCTTT.

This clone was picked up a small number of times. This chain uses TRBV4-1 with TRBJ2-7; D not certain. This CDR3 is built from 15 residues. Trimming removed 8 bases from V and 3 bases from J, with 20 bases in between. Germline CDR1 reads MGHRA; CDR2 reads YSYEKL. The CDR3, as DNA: TGCGCCAGCGGGATGGGTGAGTCGGGCGGCTACGAGCAGTACTTC. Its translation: CASGMGESGGYEQYF.

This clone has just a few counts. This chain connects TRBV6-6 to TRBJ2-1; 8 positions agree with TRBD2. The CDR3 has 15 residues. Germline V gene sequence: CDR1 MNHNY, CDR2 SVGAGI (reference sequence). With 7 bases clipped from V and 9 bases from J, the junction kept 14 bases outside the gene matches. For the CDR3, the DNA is TGTGCCAGCAATCCGGGACTAGTAGTCTTCGGTGAGCAGTTCTTC. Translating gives CASNPGLVVFGEQFF.

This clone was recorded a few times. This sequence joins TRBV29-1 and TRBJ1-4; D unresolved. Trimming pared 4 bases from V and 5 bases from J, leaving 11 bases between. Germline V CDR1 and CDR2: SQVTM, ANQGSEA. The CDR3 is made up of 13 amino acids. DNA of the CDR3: TGCAGCGTTGGAACCGGACGCAATGAAAAACTGTTTTTT. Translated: CSVGTGRNEKLFF.

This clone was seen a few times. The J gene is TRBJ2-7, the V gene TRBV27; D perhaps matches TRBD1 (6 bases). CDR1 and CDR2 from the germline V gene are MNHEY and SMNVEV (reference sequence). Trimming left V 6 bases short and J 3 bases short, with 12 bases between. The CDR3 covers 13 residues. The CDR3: CASRATGLYEQYF. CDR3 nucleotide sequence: TGTGCCAGCAGGGCAACAGGGCTCTACGAGCAGTACTTC.

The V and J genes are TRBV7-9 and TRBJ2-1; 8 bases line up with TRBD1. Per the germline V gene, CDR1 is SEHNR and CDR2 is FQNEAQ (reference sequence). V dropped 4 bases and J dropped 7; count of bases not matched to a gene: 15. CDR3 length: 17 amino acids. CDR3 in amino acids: CASSSGGRTVPRNEQFF. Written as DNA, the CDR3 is TGTGCCAGCAGCTCAGGGGGCAGGACCGTCCCCAGGAATGAGCAGTTCTTC.

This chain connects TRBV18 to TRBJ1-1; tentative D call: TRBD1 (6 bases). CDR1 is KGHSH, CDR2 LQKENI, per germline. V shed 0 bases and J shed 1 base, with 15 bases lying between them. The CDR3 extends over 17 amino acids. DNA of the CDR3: TGTGCCAGCTCACCACCGTCCGGGGGCCCCCAGAACACTGAAGCTTTCTTT. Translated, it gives CASSPPSGGPQNTEAFF.

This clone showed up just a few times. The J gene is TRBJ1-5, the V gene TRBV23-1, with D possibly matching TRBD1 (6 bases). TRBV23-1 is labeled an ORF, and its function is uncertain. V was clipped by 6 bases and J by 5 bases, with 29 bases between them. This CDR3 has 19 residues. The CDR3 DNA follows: TGCGCCAGCAGCGCCAGGCCGTTACAGGGACCCGATCCGCATCAGCCCCAGCATTTT. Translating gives CASSARPLQGPDPHQPQHF.

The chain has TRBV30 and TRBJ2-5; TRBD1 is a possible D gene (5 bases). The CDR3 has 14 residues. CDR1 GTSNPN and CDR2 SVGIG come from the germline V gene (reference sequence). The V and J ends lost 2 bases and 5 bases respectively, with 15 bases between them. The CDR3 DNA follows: TGTGCCTGGAGTTGGGCAGGCAGGGTGGAGACCCAGTACTTC. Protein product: CAWSWAGRVETQYF.

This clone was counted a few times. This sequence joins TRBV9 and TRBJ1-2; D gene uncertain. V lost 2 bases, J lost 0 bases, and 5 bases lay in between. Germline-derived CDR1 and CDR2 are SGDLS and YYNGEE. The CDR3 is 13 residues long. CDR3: CASSVSSNYGYTF. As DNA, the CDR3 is TGTGCCAGCAGCGTTAGCTCTAACTATGGCTACACCTTC. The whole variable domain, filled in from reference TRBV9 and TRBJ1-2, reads DSGVTQTPKHLITATGQRVTLRCSPRSGDLSVYWYQQSLDQGLQFLIQYYNGEERAKGNILERFSAQQFPDLHSELNLSSLELGDSALYFCASSVSSNYGYTFGSGTRLTVV.

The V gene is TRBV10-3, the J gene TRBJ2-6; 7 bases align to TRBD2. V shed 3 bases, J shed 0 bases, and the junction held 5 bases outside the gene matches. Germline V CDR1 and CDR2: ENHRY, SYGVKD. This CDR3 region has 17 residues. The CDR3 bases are TGTGCCATCAGTGACGGGGGGTTAATCTCTGGGGCCAACGTCCTGACTTTC. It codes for CAISDGGLISGANVLTF.

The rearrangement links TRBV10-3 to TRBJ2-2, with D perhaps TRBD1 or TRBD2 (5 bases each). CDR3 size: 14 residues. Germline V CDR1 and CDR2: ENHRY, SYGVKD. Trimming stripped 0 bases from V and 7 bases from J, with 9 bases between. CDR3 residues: CAISESRGVGELFF. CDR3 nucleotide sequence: TGTGCCATCAGTGAGTCGAGGGGTGTCGGGGAGCTGTTTTTT.

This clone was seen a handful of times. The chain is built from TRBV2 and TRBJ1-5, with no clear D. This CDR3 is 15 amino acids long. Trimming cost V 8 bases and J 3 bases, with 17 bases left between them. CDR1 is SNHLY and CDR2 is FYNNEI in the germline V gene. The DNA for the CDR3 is TGTGCCAGCCTTGTCGAGTTTGGGGACAATCAGCCCCAGCATTTT. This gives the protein CASLVEFGDNQPQHF.

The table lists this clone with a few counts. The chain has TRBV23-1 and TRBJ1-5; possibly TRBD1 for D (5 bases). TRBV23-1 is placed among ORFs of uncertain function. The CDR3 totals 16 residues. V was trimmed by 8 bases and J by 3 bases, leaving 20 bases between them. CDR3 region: CASPLRPGGDNQPQHF. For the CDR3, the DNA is TGCGCCAGCCCTCTTAGGCCGGGAGGGGACAATCAGCCCCAGCATTTT.

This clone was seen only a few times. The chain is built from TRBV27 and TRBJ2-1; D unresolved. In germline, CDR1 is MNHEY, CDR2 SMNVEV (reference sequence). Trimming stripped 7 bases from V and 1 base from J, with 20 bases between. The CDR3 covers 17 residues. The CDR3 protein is CASNLRPLRVSYNEQFF. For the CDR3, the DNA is TGTGCCAGCAATCTTCGACCCCTTAGGGTATCCTACAATGAGCAGTTCTTC.

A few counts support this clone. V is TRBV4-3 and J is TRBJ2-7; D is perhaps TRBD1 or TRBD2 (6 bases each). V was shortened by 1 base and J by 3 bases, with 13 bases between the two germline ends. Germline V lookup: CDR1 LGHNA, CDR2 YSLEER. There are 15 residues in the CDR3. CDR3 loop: CASSQVGGNYYEQYF. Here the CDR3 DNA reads TGCGCCAGCAGCCAAGTGGGGGGCAACTACTACGAGCAGTACTTC.

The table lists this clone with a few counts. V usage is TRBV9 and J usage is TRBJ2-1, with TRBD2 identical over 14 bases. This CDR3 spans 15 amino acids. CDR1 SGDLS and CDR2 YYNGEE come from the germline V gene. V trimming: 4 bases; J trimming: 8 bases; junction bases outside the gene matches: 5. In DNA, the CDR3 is TGTGCCAGCAGCTCGGGGACTAGCGGGGGCCATGAGCAGTTCTTC. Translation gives CASSSGTSGGHEQFF.

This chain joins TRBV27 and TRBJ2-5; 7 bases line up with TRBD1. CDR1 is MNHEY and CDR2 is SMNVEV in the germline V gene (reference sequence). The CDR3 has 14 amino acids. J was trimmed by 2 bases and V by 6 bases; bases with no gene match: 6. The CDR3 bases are TGTGCCAGCAGCACCTGGACAGGTCAAGAGACCCAGTACTTC. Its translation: CASSTWTGQETQYF.

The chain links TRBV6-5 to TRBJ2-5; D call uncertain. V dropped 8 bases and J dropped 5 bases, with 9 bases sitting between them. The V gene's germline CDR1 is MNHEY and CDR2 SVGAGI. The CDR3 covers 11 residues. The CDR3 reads CASQSRETQYF. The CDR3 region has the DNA TGTGCCAGCCAGAGTCGGGAGACCCAGTACTTC.

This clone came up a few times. CDR3 residues: CASSVDGTFNEQFF. CDR3 nucleotides: TGTGCCAGCAGCGTGGATGGGACTTTCAATGAGCAGTTCTTC. This chain uses TRBV9 with TRBJ2-1, with D perhaps TRBD2 (6 bases). Germline CDR1 and CDR2: SGDLS and YYNGEE. The CDR3 totals 14 residues. V was pared by 2 bases and J by 6 bases, with 12 bases between.

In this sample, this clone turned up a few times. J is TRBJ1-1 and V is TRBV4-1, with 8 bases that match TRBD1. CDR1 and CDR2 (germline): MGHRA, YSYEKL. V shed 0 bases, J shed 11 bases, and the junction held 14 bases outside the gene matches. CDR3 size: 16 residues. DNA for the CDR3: TGCGCCAGCAGCCAAGATCCCCCCAGGGGGACAGGCCCCGCTTTCTTT. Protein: CASSQDPPRGTGPAFF.

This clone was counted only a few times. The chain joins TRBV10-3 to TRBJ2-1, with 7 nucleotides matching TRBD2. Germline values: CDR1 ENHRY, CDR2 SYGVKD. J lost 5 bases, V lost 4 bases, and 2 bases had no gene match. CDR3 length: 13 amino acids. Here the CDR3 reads CAISAAGDNEQFF. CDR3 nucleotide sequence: TGTGCCATCAGTGCGGCGGGGGACAATGAGCAGTTCTTC.

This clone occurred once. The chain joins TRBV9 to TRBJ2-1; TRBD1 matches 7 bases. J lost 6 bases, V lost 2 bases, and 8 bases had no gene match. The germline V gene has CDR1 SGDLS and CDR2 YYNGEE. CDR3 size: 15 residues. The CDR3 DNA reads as TGTGCCAGCAGCGTGACGACAGGGACCTCCAATGAGCAGTTCTTC. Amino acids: CASSVTTGTSNEQFF.

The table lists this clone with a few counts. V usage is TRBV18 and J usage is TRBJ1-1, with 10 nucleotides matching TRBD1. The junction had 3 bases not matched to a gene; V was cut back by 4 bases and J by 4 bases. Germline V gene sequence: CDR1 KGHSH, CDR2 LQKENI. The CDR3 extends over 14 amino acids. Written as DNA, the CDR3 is TGTGCCAGCTCACGGGACAGGGGAAGCACTGAAGCTTTCTTT. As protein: CASSRDRGSTEAFF. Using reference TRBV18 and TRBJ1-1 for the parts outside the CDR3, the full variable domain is NAGVMQNPRHLVRRRGQEARLRCSPMKGHSHVYWYRQLPEEGLKFMVYLQKENIIDESGMPKERFSAEFPKEGPSILRIQQVVRGDSAAYFCASSRDRGSTEAFFGQGTRLTVV.

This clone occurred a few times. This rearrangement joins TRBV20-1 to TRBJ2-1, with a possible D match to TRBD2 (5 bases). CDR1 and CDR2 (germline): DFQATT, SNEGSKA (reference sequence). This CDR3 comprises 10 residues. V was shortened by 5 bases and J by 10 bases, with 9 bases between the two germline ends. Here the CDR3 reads CSALDYEQFF. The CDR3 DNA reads TGCAGTGCTCTCGACTACGAGCAGTTCTTC.

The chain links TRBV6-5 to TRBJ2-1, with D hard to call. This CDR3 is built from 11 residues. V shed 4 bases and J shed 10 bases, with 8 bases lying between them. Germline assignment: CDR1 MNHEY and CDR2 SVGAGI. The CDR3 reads CASSSFSEQFF. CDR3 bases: TGTGCCAGCAGTTCCTTTTCAGAGCAGTTCTTC.

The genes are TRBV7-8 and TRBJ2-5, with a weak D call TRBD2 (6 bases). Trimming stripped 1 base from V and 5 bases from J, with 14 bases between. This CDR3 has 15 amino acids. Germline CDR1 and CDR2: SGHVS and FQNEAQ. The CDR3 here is CASSLEKPGGETQYF. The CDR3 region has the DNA TGTGCCAGCAGCTTAGAAAAGCCCGGAGGGGAGACCCAGTACTTC.

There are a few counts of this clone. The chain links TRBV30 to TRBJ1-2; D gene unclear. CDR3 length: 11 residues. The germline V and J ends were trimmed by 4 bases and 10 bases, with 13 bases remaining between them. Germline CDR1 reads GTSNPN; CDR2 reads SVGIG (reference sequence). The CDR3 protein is CAWTHGVPYTF. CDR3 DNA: TGTGCCTGGACCCACGGGGTGCCCTACACCTTC.